This T cell receptor beta chain originates from a study of Graves' ophthalmopathy and Graves' hyperthyroidism (dated by TCRdb to the late 2010s). The study in broad terms: Peripheral blood was collected at initial diagnosis, before any treatment. The study used signatures of the TCR beta repertoire to tell Graves' ophthalmopathy apart from Graves' hyperthyroidism and to predict which patients would progress to ophthalmopathy. In total, under 150 blood samples were TCR-sequenced: around 42 ophthalmopathy, under 80 hyperthyroidism and some 17 hyperthyroidism-to-ophthalmopathy patients. A discovery set of 90 to 100 patients (43 ophthalmopathy, around 57 stable hyperthyroidism) was enrolled to explore V-J signatures distinguishing ophthalmopathy from hyperthyroidism. The independent validation cohort included about 19 hyperthyroidism patients plus 17 patients who later progressed from hyperthyroidism to ophthalmopathy. In five or six hyperthyroidism patients, the T-cell repertoires found in thyroid tissue were compared with those found in blood. After sampling, hyperthyroidism patients received methimazole starting at 30 mg daily, and ophthalmopathy patients received high-dose intravenous methylprednisolone. Beyond this particular receptor, the publication reports: Among expanded thyroid clonotypes with frequency above 0.001, most also showed up in blood, which suggests that blood repertoires may reflect the thyroid immune response. In validation, the model predicted ophthalmopathy progression with nearly 71% sensitivity and less than 80% specificity; 12 predicted patients were CT-confirmed with GO in a median of about 6.2 months. In cross-validation, the 13-signature model distinguished ophthalmopathy from stable hyperthyroidism with approximately 90% sensitivity and approximately 81% specificity, while in the test set the corresponding values were roughly 80% and 75%. Sample size was not statistically predetermined, and group allocation was not concealed from the investigators.

For repertoire sequencing, TCR beta CDR3 regions were amplified from RNA transcripts. The first round was an RT-PCR using HTBI primers with the Qiagen OneStep RT-PCR kit, and this first round was followed by a second-round multiplex PCR, then size selection and purification. The libraries underwent paired-end sequencing with 100 bp reads on an Illumina HiSeq2000. As for the original processing: SOAPnuke was used for read processing, and reads with adapters, uncalled bases, a mean Phred below 15, or no exact constant-primer or identifier match were discarded. High-quality paired reads were merged with COPE v1.2.5. Clonotypes were defined as unique nucleotide sequences and were aligned to IMGT TRB V, D and J references using MiTCR v1.1. Analysis was restricted to V-J combinations with a frequency above 0.0001, which covered roughly 99% of repertoires. For each V-J combination, a TCR clonal expansion and chaos score was defined as the ratio of F50 clonal expansion to chaos observed in the TCRdist matrix. Welch's t-statistics and random forest were used to reduce features to about a dozen V-J combinations, which were fed into a naive Bayes classifier. The Morisita-Horn index was used to measure how similar the thyroid and blood repertoires were. TCRdb trimmed the raw reads at Q25, called clones with MiXCR and kept productive beta chains. Entries are consolidated by CDR3 protein sequence, retaining the most common genes and DNA. These V and J calls are TCRdb output, not the study's own analysis. This sample gives almost 750,000 distinct CDR3 sequences in total; 40% of them show up just once. Clones ranked in the top ten supply 44% of the sample.

Regarding this clonotype: Its antigen is still unknown. This may come from a read error, since a much larger clone is one base off.

Ophthalmopathy patients had moderately to severely active disease, Clinical Activity Score of at least 3, NOSPECS grade of at least 4, and disease duration under 3 months. Patients with other autoimmune diseases, uncontrolled infections, pregnancy or lactation were excluded from the study. Clinical symptoms, serum thyroxine, TRAb, thyroid ultrasound and orbital computed tomography formed the basis of the diagnosis. Ficoll-Paque density gradient centrifugation was used to isolate PBMCs from approximately 11 ml of fresh peripheral blood. Total RNA was extracted with Trizol reagent and quality-checked on an Agilent 2100 Bioanalyzer. CDR3 length: 16 amino acids, cysteine to phenylalanine. Only the CDR3 portion is preserved as DNA: 48 bases, with reading frame beginning at the first base. Looking up the germline V gene yields CDR1 SGDLS and CDR2 YYNGEE.

Rearrangement joined TRBV9 to TRBJ2-5; TRBD2 aligns with 9 central bases. The DNA end is a closer match to TRBJ2-7, so the J assignment may be wrong. Sample: peripheral blood. This receptor was taken from an adult man with Graves' ophthalmopathy. The CDR3 region has the sequence CASSVAASGNSYEQYF. The bases are TGTGCCAGCAGCGTAGCGGCTAGCGGGAACTCCTACGAGCAGTACTTC.